This T cell receptor (beta chain) was captured in a study of vaccination effects on CD4 cells after COVID-19. The protocol was immunoSEQ multiplex PCR, while the TCRdb copy is restricted to in-frame clones and leaves out a portion. This sample has more than 20,000 clones; about three quarters occur once, and the top ten carry about 19%. On this clone itself: The antigen remains undetermined.

ViraFEST expansion of antigen-specific CD4+ T cells with viral peptide pools preceded sequencing. Following culture for around 9 days, CD4+ T cells were isolated. A positive SARS-CoV-2 PCR test fell between March and December 2020. Each culture well received a few million PBMC. These cells were then cultured in IMDM with about 9.1 IU/ml IL-2 and 7.5 to 10 ug/ml peptides. Per the germline V gene, CDR1 is SGHRS and CDR2 is YFSETQ. The CDR3 is 15 amino acids. The J segment lost 7 bases and the V segment lost 3 bases, leaving 7 bases of the junction unmatched. The input for sequencing was CD4+ T cells from PBMCs cultured with HCoV-NL63 spike peptides, taken before COVID-19 vaccination. The receptor's source is a human donor who had a prior SARS-CoV-2 infection. This chain uses TRBV5-1 with TRBJ2-1, with TRBD1 matching 10 bases. Here the CDR3 reads CASSYHGQGGNEQFF. The CDR3 bases are TGCGCCAGCAGCTACCACGGACAGGGGGGAAATGAGCAGTTCTTC.